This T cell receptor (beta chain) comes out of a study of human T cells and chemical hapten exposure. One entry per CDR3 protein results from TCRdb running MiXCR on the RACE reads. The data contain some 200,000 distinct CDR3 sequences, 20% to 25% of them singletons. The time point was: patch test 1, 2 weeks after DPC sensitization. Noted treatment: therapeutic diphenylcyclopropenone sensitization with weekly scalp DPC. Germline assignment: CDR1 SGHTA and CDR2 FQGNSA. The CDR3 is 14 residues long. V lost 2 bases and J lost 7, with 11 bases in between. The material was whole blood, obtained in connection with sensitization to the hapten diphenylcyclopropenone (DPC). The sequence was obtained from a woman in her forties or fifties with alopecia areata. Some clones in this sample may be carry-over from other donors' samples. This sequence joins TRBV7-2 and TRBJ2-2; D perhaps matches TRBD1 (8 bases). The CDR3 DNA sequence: TGTGCCAGCAGCTTACACAGGGGGGGCGGGGAGCTGTTTTTT. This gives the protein CASSLHRGGGELFF.